This TCR beta chain is drawn from a study of T cell clones after liver transplantation. Study-wide context: Graft-donor-reactive sequences were compared with third-party-reactive TCRbeta sequences from pre-transplant mixed lymphocyte reactions. Blood was drawn pre-transplant, before withdrawal, and after full or failed withdrawal.

Data came from immunoSEQ multiplex PCR; TCRdb stores just in-frame clones and leaves some out. Of 25,000 to 35,000 clones listed, about 93% were seen once; the top ten hold roughly a quarter. The CDR3 runs 14 residues. V dropped 8 bases and J dropped 4; count of bases not matched to a gene: 3. Germline CDR1 and CDR2: PRHDT and FYEKMQ (reference sequence). The TCR was taken from a human patient who received a liver transplant. Some of these T cells may belong to the graft donor. The source material was CD8+ T cells from blood, sampled 12 months after liver transplant. This chain connects TRBV13 to TRBJ2-2, with 11 bases fitting TRBD2. CDR3 nucleotide sequence: TGTGCCAGCGGGACTAGCGGATCCACCGGGGAGCTGTTTTTT. Translation: CASGTSGSTGELFF.